This passage covers 21 T cell receptor beta chains from one sample sequenced in a study of T cells in women clearing cervical HPV infection. Assay used: immunoSEQ multiplex PCR; TCRdb lists only in-frame clones, some missing. The sample has roughly 50,000 clones, and its top ten clones hold approximately 40%. The sequenced sample consisted of blood buffy coat. Receptor source: a woman between 18 and 70 years old with a cervical HPV16 infection that either progressed to CIN3+ or cleared (not recorded which).

As regards this clone: Read data end 3 residues before the CDR3 end; the end is taken from the germline J gene. The rearrangement links TRBV6-1 to TRBJ1-2; 7 bases match TRBD1. Germline lookup yields CDR1 MNHNS and CDR2 SASEGT. V trimming: 2 bases; J trimming: 4 bases; junction bases outside the gene matches: 16. This CDR3 spans 18 amino acids. The sequenced CDR3 bases are TGTGCCAGCAGTGAAACCCTCCGAGAGGGGGCGTCTATCTATGGC. This encodes CASSETLREGASIYG. The whole CDR3 sequence reads CASSETLREGASIYGYTF.

Comments on this clone: The read halts 3 residues ahead of the CDR3 end, with the missing end drawn from the germline J gene. The chain couples TRBV7-6 to TRBJ2-3; perhaps TRBD2 as D (5 bases). CDR1 and CDR2 from the germline V gene are SGHVS and FNYEAQ. The CDR3 runs to 14 residues. Incomplete CDR3 DNA: TGTGCCAGCAGCTTAGTAGACTACAAAGAGACG. Amino acid sequence: CASSLVDYKET. The whole CDR3 protein reads CASSLVDYKETQYF.

Remarks on this clone: The read halts 3 residues ahead of the CDR3 end, with the missing end drawn from the germline J gene. The chain carries TRBV2 and TRBJ2-3, with 9 bases that match TRBD1. CDR1 is SNHLY, CDR2 FYNNEI, per germline. With V trimmed by 11 bases and J by 2 bases, 8 bases remained unmatched. The CDR3 consists of 14 residues. The CDR3 sequence: CAGTGGEITDTQYF. CDR3 DNA, as far as it was read: TGTGCCGGAACAGGGGGCGAAATCACAGATACG.

In the case of this clone: The read comes to an end 3 residues before the CDR3 does, leaving the germline J gene to fill in the end. The chain joins TRBV2 to TRBJ1-5, with D perhaps TRBD1 (6 bases). Germline assignment: CDR1 SNHLY and CDR2 FYNNEI. V lost 2 bases and J lost 0, with 14 bases in between. The CDR3 is made up of 17 amino acids. The sequenced CDR3 bases are TGTGCCAGCAGTGAACCATCGGACAGCCTTAGCAATCAGCCC. It encodes CASSEPSDSLSNQP. The whole CDR3 reads CASSEPSDSLSNQPQHF. The variable domain in full, completed from reference TRBV2 and TRBJ1-5, reads EPEVTQTPSHQVTQMGQEVILRCVPISNHLYFYWYRQILGQKVEFLVSFYNNEISEKSEIFDDQFSVERPDGSNFTLKIRSTKLEDSAMYFCASSEPSDSLSNQPQHFGDGTRLSIL.

A word on this clone: The CDR3 extends 3 residues past the end of the read, so its final part is completed from the germline J gene. The chain carries TRBV12-3 or TRBV12-4 and TRBJ2-5; TRBD2 matches 10 bases. V gave up 6 bases and J gave up 3 bases; unmatched junction bases: 4. The CDR3 runs to 14 residues. CDR3 region: CASRGLALEETQYF. Partial CDR3 DNA: TGTGCCAGCAGGGGACTAGCGCTTGAAGAGACC.

For this clone: The CDR3 is cut off 3 residues early in the read; its end comes from the germline J gene. V gene TRBV6-2 or TRBV6-3 combines with J gene TRBJ1-5, with a weak D call TRBD1 (5 bases). V was trimmed by 5 bases and J by 0 bases, leaving 17 bases between them. Germline V gene data show CDR1 as MNHEY and CDR2 as SVGEGT. The CDR3 loop spans 17 amino acids. CDR3 region: CASSPLVRRASNQPQHF. CDR3 DNA, as far as it was read: TGTGCCAGCAGTCCCCTCGTCCGCAGGGCTAGCAATCAGCCC.

As concerns this clone: The CDR3 end is not reached by the read, which stops 3 residues before it; the germline J gene fills it in. The chain employs TRBV10-3 and TRBJ2-3; TRBD1 aligns across 7 bases. Germline V gives CDR1 ENHRY, CDR2 SYGVKD. V dropped 6 bases and J dropped 1; count of bases not matched to a gene: 7. This CDR3 comprises 15 residues. CDR3 sequence: CAIRTRDSGTDTQYF. The CDR3 DNA, read in part, is TGTGCCATCAGAACTCGGGACAGCGGCACAGATACG.

As for this clone: The missing CDR3 end, 3 residues past where the read stops, is filled in from the germline J gene. This chain uses TRBV7-2 with TRBJ2-1; possible D gene TRBD2, 5 bases. The CDR3 runs to 15 residues. Germline CDR1 and CDR2: SGHTA and FQGNSA. V was pared by 1 base and J by 8 bases, with 15 bases between. Partial CDR3 DNA: TGTGCCAGCAGCTTAGGCCTAGGAGGCTTATATGAG. Protein sequence: CASSLGLGGLYE. The full CDR3 is CASSLGLGGLYEQFF.

With respect to this clone: The CDR3 end is not reached by the read, which stops 3 residues before it; the germline J gene fills it in. This chain joins TRBV10-3 and TRBJ2-5; TRBD1 agrees at 7 bases. Germline V gene data show CDR1 as ENHRY and CDR2 as SYGVKD. Germline trimming cut 4 bases from V and 2 bases from J; bases unmatched to any gene: 7. The CDR3 loop spans 15 amino acids. The part of the CDR3 DNA that was read is TGTGCCATCAGTGCGGGACAGAATTTACAAGAGACC. Translating gives CAISAGQNLQET. The whole CDR3 sequence is CAISAGQNLQETQYF.

Remarks on this clone: The CDR3 end falls 3 residues outside the read, so it is completed with the germline J gene. The chain links TRBV7-9 to TRBJ1-3, with D possibly matching TRBD1 (6 bases). CDR1 and CDR2 (germline): SEHNR, FQNEAQ (reference sequence). This CDR3 has 13 residues. The ends were cut back, 11 bases at V and 0 bases at J, with 11 bases in the middle. Here the CDR3 reads CAANRDSGNTIYF. CDR3 DNA (partial): TGTGCCGCGAACAGGGACTCTGGAAACACC. Together with reference TRBV7-9 and TRBJ1-3, the CDR3 gives the full variable domain: DTGVSQNPRHKITKRGQNVTFRCDPISEHNRLYWYRQTLGQGPEFLTYFQNEAQLEKSRLLSDRFSAERPKGSFSTLEIQRTEQGDSAMYLCAANRDSGNTIYFGEGSWLTVV.

As to this clone: The read halts 3 residues ahead of the CDR3 end, with the missing end drawn from the germline J gene. The chain links TRBV6-2 or TRBV6-3 to TRBJ2-3; 12 bases match TRBD2. CDR3 length: 15 amino acids. CDR1 is MNHEY and CDR2 is SVGEGT in the germline V gene. Incomplete CDR3 DNA: TGTGCCAGCAGCCGCCGACTAGCGGGGGCGGAGACG. It specifies CASSRRLAGAET. The whole CDR3 protein is CASSRRLAGAETQYF.

Concerning this clone itself: The read terminates 3 residues before the CDR3 end, so the remaining end is supplied by the germline J gene. The rearrangement links TRBV20-1 to TRBJ1-1; tentative D call: TRBD1 (6 bases). V was cut by 5 bases and J by 6 bases, with 16 bases left in between. The CDR3 totals 13 residues. CDR1 is DFQATT and CDR2 is SNEGSKA in the germline V gene (reference sequence). The CDR3 loop is CSAPTTGSPEAFF. The DNA read from the CDR3 is TGCAGTGCTCCGACAACAGGGTCCCCTGAA.

With respect to this clone: The read stops 3 residues short of the end of the CDR3; the missing end is completed from the germline J gene. This chain links TRBV20-1 with TRBJ2-7, with D possibly TRBD1 on 6 matching bases. Trimming removed 4 bases at V and 0 bases at J, with 13 bases between. CDR3 size: 14 residues. Germline V gene data show CDR1 as DFQATT and CDR2 as SNEGSKA (reference sequence). CDR3 sequence reads: CSAIPRGLSYEQYF. Partial CDR3 DNA: TGCAGTGCTATCCCCAGGGGCCTCTCCTACGAG.

Concerning this clone itself: The missing CDR3 end, 3 residues past where the read stops, is filled in from the germline J gene. The chain is built from TRBV29-1 and TRBJ2-7; D is ambiguous. V lost 4 bases, J lost 0 bases, and 7 bases lay in between. The CDR3 is made up of 12 amino acids. Germline lookup yields CDR1 SQVTM and CDR2 ANQGSEA. The CDR3 region is CSVATFSYEQYF. The sequenced CDR3 bases are TGCAGCGTTGCGACATTCTCCTACGAG.

This clone registers medium-sized by frequency. Coverage ceases 3 residues before the CDR3 finishes, and the germline J gene fills in the end. This chain uses TRBV15 with TRBJ1-1; tentatively, D is TRBD1 (5 bases). In germline, CDR1 is LNHNV, CDR2 YYDKDF (reference sequence). Trimming removed 8 bases from V and 2 bases from J, with 15 bases in between. The CDR3 totals 14 residues. Partial CDR3 DNA: TGTGCCACCCGGCAGGGAAATCTTAACACTGAA. This translates into CATRQGNLNTE. The full CDR3 is CATRQGNLNTEAFF.

The covered CDR3 bases are TGTGCCAGCAGTGAGGAGCGGGAGTATGATACG. Residues: CASSEEREYDT. The entire CDR3 protein is CASSEEREYDTQYF. The rearrangement joins TRBV2 to TRBJ2-3; 8 bases align to TRBD2. The read gets to within 3 residues of the CDR3 end, and the germline J gene fills in the rest. The ends lost 3 bases at V and 6 bases at J; junction bases unmatched: 5. This CDR3 comprises 14 residues. Looked up from germline, CDR1 is SNHLY and CDR2 is FYNNEI.

About this clone itself: The read terminates 3 residues ahead of where the CDR3 ends, so the germline J gene completes it. The V gene is TRBV18, the J gene TRBJ2-1; tentatively, D is TRBD1 (6 bases). Germline CDR1 reads KGHSH; CDR2 reads LQKENI. The CDR3 length is 14 residues. V lost 1 base to trimming and J lost 8 bases, with 12 bases between them. The CDR3 here is CASSPRQGFYEQFF. The DNA read from the CDR3 is TGTGCCAGCTCACCACGTCAGGGGTTCTATGAG. Supplemented by reference TRBV18 and TRBJ2-1, the full variable domain reads NAGVMQNPRHLVRRRGQEARLRCSPMKGHSHVYWYRQLPEEGLKFMVYLQKENIIDESGMPKERFSAEFPKEGPSILRIQQVVRGDSAAYFCASSPRQGFYEQFFGPGTRLTVL.

Comment on this clone: The read gets to within 3 residues of the CDR3 end, and the germline J gene fills in the rest. The chain joins TRBV7-8 to TRBJ2-5; 7 nucleotides align to TRBD2. The CDR3 consists of 15 residues. The germline gives CDR1 SGHVS, CDR2 FQNEAQ. V gave up 5 bases and J gave up 1 base; unmatched junction bases: 7. CDR3 sequence: CASSPFGGTQETQYF. The CDR3 bases that were read are TGTGCCAGCAGCCCATTCGGGGGGACCCAAGAGACC.

As for this clone: The CDR3 goes on 3 residues after the read ends, and that part is filled in from the germline J gene. The V and J genes are TRBV11-2 and TRBJ1-2; D unresolved. Germline V gives CDR1 SGHAT, CDR2 FQNNGV. This CDR3 has 13 residues. Trimming pared 6 bases from V and 4 bases from J, leaving 12 bases between. The covered CDR3 bases are TGTGCCAGCAGTCTAGGTAGTGGCTATGGC. Translating it yields CASSLGSGYG. The full CDR3 protein reads CASSLGSGYGYTF.

With respect to this clone: The read comes to an end 3 residues before the CDR3 does, leaving the germline J gene to fill in the end. This sequence joins TRBV5-1 and TRBJ2-1; D gene uncertain. The germline V gene encodes CDR1 SGHRS and CDR2 YFSETQ. V gave up 0 bases and J gave up 5 bases, with 15 bases separating them. The CDR3 has 16 amino acids. CDR3 DNA, as far as it was read: TGCGCCAGCAGCTTGGAGGGCCCCTTAATAAACAATGAG. Translated: CASSLEGPLINNE. The complete CDR3 protein is CASSLEGPLINNEQFF.

In the case of this clone: Read coverage stops 3 residues before the CDR3 terminus; the germline J gene supplies the remainder. V usage is TRBV18 and J usage is TRBJ1-1; the match to TRBD1 covers 9 bases. The CDR3 loop spans 16 amino acids. V lost 5 bases to trimming and J lost 6 bases; unmatched junction nucleotides: 13. Germline values: CDR1 KGHSH, CDR2 LQKENI. CDR3 DNA (partial): TGTGCCAGCTCAACACGACAGGGGGGTCAGGAGGCTGAA. It specifies CASSTRQGGQEAE. The whole CDR3 is CASSTRQGGQEAEAFF.